Each of the 10 T cell receptor beta chains below was sequenced from the same sample in a study of T cell responses to AZD1222 COVID-19 vaccine. Here immunoSEQ multiplex PCR was the method, and the copy in TCRdb shows in-frame clones only, minus some. Of over 200,000 clones in the sample, approximately 94% were seen once. The starting material was peripheral blood, obtained 28 days after the second dose of the MenACWY control vaccine. These TCRs come from an adult who received the MenACWY meningococcal vaccine as a control.

V gene TRBV29-1 combines with J gene TRBJ2-7, with D perhaps TRBD2 (5 bases). The CDR3 has 14 residues. V dropped 0 bases and J dropped 3 bases, with 12 bases sitting between them. The V gene's germline CDR1 is SQVTM and CDR2 ANQGSEA. The CDR3 sequence: CSVEDREGGYEQYF. CDR3 in DNA: TGCAGCGTTGAAGATCGAGAGGGTGGCTACGAGCAGTACTTC.

This clone has more than one count but fewer than ten. The V gene is TRBV5-6, the J gene TRBJ2-7; 7 bases map to TRBD2. The length of the CDR3 is 13 residues. CDR1 is SGHDT and CDR2 is YYEEEE in the germline V gene. J lost 7 bases, V lost 2 bases, and 6 bases had no gene match. The CDR3 spells CASSFPSGGEQYF. CDR3 bases: TGTGCCAGCAGCTTTCCTAGCGGCGGGGAGCAGTACTTC.

The V call is TRBV12-3 or TRBV12-4, the J call TRBJ2-7; D is undetermined. Trimming shortened V by 5 bases and J by 2 bases, and 7 bases separated the two germline ends. This CDR3 has 12 amino acids. The CDR3 spells CASSLRPYEQYF. CDR3 nucleotide sequence: TGTGCCAGCAGTCTTCGGCCCTACGAGCAGTACTTC.

V is TRBV4-3 and J is TRBJ2-2, with unresolved D. CDR1 is LGHNA and CDR2 is YSLEER in the germline V gene. V was shortened by 4 bases and J by 6 bases, with 15 bases between the two germline ends. The CDR3 has 15 residues. The CDR3 nucleotides read TGCGCCAGCAGCCCGTATTGGTCCGGGCCCGGGGAGCTGTTTTTT. This codes for CASSPYWSGPGELFF.

The CDR3 loop is CASTTGTLKETQYF. As DNA, the CDR3 is TGCGCCAGCACGACCGGGACACTAAAAGAGACCCAGTACTTC. This chain joins TRBV5-1 and TRBJ2-5, with D tentatively TRBD1 (6 bases). CDR1 and CDR2 (germline): SGHRS, YFSETQ. Trimming cost V 6 bases and J 3 bases, with 15 bases left between them. The CDR3 is 14 residues long.

In DNA form, the CDR3 reads TGTGCCAGCAGCCCGCGGACAGGCTCTTCACCCCTCCACTTT. This encodes CASSPRTGSSPLHF. V usage is TRBV7-9 and J usage is TRBJ1-6, with TRBD1 matching over 7 bases. Losses at the gene ends were 5 bases for V and 9 bases for J; bases not matched to a gene: 7. The CDR3 extends over 14 amino acids. Germline V gene data show CDR1 as SEHNR and CDR2 as FQNEAQ (reference sequence).

Concerning this clone: A read error may produce the germline difference seen at one junction end. The chain uses TRBV7-9 and TRBJ2-7; 8 bases map to TRBD1. The CDR3 loop spans 13 amino acids. CDR1 is SEHNR, CDR2 FQNEAQ, per germline (reference sequence). CDR3 amino acids: CASSLRQGYAQYF. CDR3 DNA: TGTGCCAGCAGCCTACGACAGGGGTACGCGCAGTACTTC.

V gene TRBV10-3 combines with J gene TRBJ2-7; tentative D call: TRBD2 (5 bases). The CDR3 sequence is 14 residues long. In germline, CDR1 is ENHRY, CDR2 SYGVKD. Trimming cost V 3 bases and J 1 base, with 10 bases left between them. The CDR3 nucleotides are TGTGCCATCAGTGACCTGACGGGATCCTACGAGCAGTACTTC. Translation gives CAISDLTGSYEQYF.

Only a few counts were recorded for this clone. The genes are TRBV7-2 and TRBJ1-5, with D uncertain. There are 12 residues in the CDR3. Germline values: CDR1 SGHTA, CDR2 FQGNSA. V lost 4 bases, J lost 3 bases, and 4 bases lay in between. The CDR3 loop reads CASSYNNQPQHF. DNA for the CDR3: TGTGCCAGCAGCTACAACAATCAGCCCCAGCATTTT.

J is TRBJ2-1 and V is TRBV9; D remains ambiguous. V lost 3 bases to trimming and J lost 8 bases, with 6 bases between them. The CDR3 is 11 amino acids. Germline V CDR1 and CDR2: SGDLS, YYNGEE. The CDR3 protein is CASSAEDEQFF. As DNA, the CDR3 is TGTGCCAGCAGCGCAGAGGATGAGCAGTTCTTC.